The clone carrying this TCR beta chain has at least ten counts. The target antigen is unknown. Researchers barred patients who had uncontrolled infection, other autoimmune disease, pregnancy or lactation. This sample is part of a study of T cells in Graves' hyperthyroidism and ophthalmopathy. Researchers took RNA transcripts and amplified the TCR beta CDR3 regions from them. In the first-round RT-PCR of the TCR CDR3, the HTBI primer set was used. TCRdb recomputed calls from the multiplex PCR reads with MiXCR, one row per CDR3 protein. The sample includes about 360,000 distinct CDR3 sequences, under 15% of them seen just once. The study, taken as a whole, reports: Before onset, ophthalmopathy was predicted by the model a median 6.5 months earlier.

V lost 3 bases and J lost 14, with 22 bases in between. Germline V gene data show CDR1 as DFQATT and CDR2 as SNEGSKA (reference sequence). The CDR3 length is 13 residues. Specimen: blood. This rearrangement joins TRBV20-1 to TRBJ1-2; a weak D match, TRBD1 (5 bases). The receptor comes from a woman aged 18 to 35 with Graves' hyperthyroidism. The CDR3 spells CSASMQGGNSGTF. The CDR3 DNA follows: TGCAGTGCTAGTATGCAGGGCGGCAATTCGGGGACCTTC.